This T cell receptor beta chain was retrieved from a study of T cells in Graves' hyperthyroidism and ophthalmopathy. The germline gives CDR1 SGHTA, CDR2 FQGNSA. The CDR3 extends over 12 amino acids. With 8 bases clipped from V and 4 bases from J, the junction kept 3 bases outside the gene matches. Notes on the study in general: From stable hyperthyroidism, ophthalmopathy was separated by a 13 V-J model. Ophthalmopathy onset followed model prediction by a median around 6.6 months.

This clonotype was found many times. Antigen: not known. Amplification yielded TCR beta CDR3 regions, with RNA transcripts as the source. HTBI primers were employed in a first-round RT-PCR of the TCR CDR3. MiXCR, applied by TCRdb to the multiplex PCR reads, yields one record per CDR3 protein. Of about 640,000 distinct CDR3 sequences listed, less than 25% are singletons. A Clinical Activity Score of at least 3, a NOSPECS grade of at least 4 and a duration under 3 months were recorded in the ophthalmopathy patients. Uncontrolled infection, other autoimmune disease, pregnancy or lactation led to exclusion.

The rearrangement uses TRBV7-2 and TRBJ2-5, with TRBD2 matching over 8 bases. Input material: blood. This sequence was found in a man aged 30-40 years with Graves' ophthalmopathy. CDR3 region: CASGTSRETQYF. The CDR3 coding sequence is TGTGCCAGCGGGACTAGTAGAGAGACCCAGTACTTC. The variable domain in full, completed from reference TRBV7-2 and TRBJ2-5, reads GAGVSQSPSNKVTEKGKDVELRCDPISGHTALYWYRQSLGQGLEFLIYFQGNSAPDKSGLPSDRFSAERTGGSVSTLTIQRTQQEDSAVYLCASGTSRETQYFGPGTRLLVL.